A single sample is the source of the 9 T cell receptor beta chains below, sequenced in a study of cytomegalovirus exposure and HLA in healthy donors. PCR employed 60 Vbeta and 13 Jbeta primers. Method: immunoSEQ multiplex PCR; TCRdb's copy keeps in-frame clones and lacks some. The sample has some 74,000 clones, roughly 75% seen once. What was sequenced was PBMCs. All receptors derive from a male donor in good health and CMV-seronegative.

This chain links TRBV5-1 with TRBJ2-5; 7 bases line up with TRBD1. The closer fit of TRBJ2-7 to the DNA end suggests the J call may be wrong. The CDR3 has 14 amino acids. Per germline, CDR1 SGHRS and CDR2 YFSETQ. The CDR3 DNA sequence: TGCGCCAGCAGCTCCCGACAGGGTTCCTACGAGCAGTACTTC. It yields the protein CASSSRQGSYEQYF.

This chain links TRBV2 with TRBJ2-3, with 9 positions matching TRBD2. CDR3 length equals 15 residues. The germline gives CDR1 SNHLY, CDR2 FYNNEI. Trimming removed 6 bases from V and 2 bases from J; junction bases left unmatched: 6. The CDR3 nucleotides read TGTGCCAGCAGGGGAGCGGGGGGCCTCACAGATACGCAGTATTTT. Amino acids: CASRGAGGLTDTQYF.

Only one count was recorded for this clone. The chain uses TRBV10-2 and TRBJ2-3; 10 bases are a match to TRBD2. The ends lost 6 bases at V and 0 bases at J; junction bases unmatched: 9. This CDR3 is 17 amino acids long. CDR1 and CDR2 (germline): WSHSY, SAAADI. The CDR3 DNA follows: TGCGCCAGCAGGACTAGCGGGCAACCCTCGAGCACAGATACGCAGTATTTT. This sequence encodes CASRTSGQPSSTDTQYF.

This rearrangement joins TRBV5-1 to TRBJ2-5, with TRBD1 matching 9 bases. The J call is uncertain, as TRBJ2-7 better fits the DNA end. The CDR3 spans 17 residues. Per germline, CDR1 SGHRS and CDR2 YFSETQ. CDR3 sequence reads: CASSLRTGASLPYEQYF. The CDR3 DNA is TGCGCCAGCAGCTTGAGGACAGGGGCATCCCTACCCTACGAGCAGTACTTC.

This chain uses TRBV7-3 with TRBJ2-1; TRBD2 matches 7 bases. CDR1 is SGHTA and CDR2 is FQGTGA in the germline V gene. V lost 2 bases, J lost 3 bases, and 10 bases stayed unmatched. CDR3 length equals 17 residues. This CDR3 is CASSLLGRSGDYNEQFF. CDR3 sequence (DNA): TGTGCCAGCAGCTTATTAGGTAGAAGCGGGGACTACAATGAGCAGTTCTTC.

This clone showed up just a few times. Other DNA sequences in this specimen translate into the identical CDR3. The V and J genes are TRBV29-1 and TRBJ2-3, with 7 bases lining up with TRBD1. V gave up 3 bases and J gave up 0 bases; unmatched junction bases: 3. CDR3 length equals 14 residues. Per germline, CDR1 SQVTM and CDR2 ANQGSEA. CDR3: CSVEPGQSTDTQYF. The CDR3 DNA reads as TGCAGCGTTGAGCCGGGACAGAGCACAGATACGCAGTATTTT.

This clone was picked up a small number of times. V is TRBV2 and J is TRBJ2-3, with 7 bases identical to TRBD2. In germline, CDR1 is SNHLY, CDR2 FYNNEI. Trimming took 4 bases from V and 3 from J; bases not matched to a gene: 4. CDR3 length: 14 residues. The CDR3 DNA sequence: TGTGCCAGCAGTGCCGGGACTACTACAGATACGCAGTATTTT. It specifies CASSAGTTTDTQYF. Supplemented by reference TRBV2 and TRBJ2-3, the full variable domain reads EPEVTQTPSHQVTQMGQEVILRCVPISNHLYFYWYRQILGQKVEFLVSFYNNEISEKSEIFDDQFSVERPDGSNFTLKIRSTKLEDSAMYFCASSAGTTTDTQYFGPGTRLTVL.

This clone was counted once. This sequence joins TRBV4-2 and TRBJ2-3; 8 bases align to TRBD2. Germline V gives CDR1 LGHNA, CDR2 YNFKEQ. CDR3 length: 15 amino acids. V shed 3 bases and J 3 bases; nucleotides not matched to a gene: 5. The CDR3 region is CASSQSSGFTDTQYF. The CDR3 DNA reads TGTGCCAGCAGCCAGTCTAGCGGGTTTACAGATACGCAGTATTTT.

The chain combines TRBV4-1 with TRBJ2-7, with 9 bases aligning to TRBD1. The CDR3 runs 22 residues. The ends lost 0 bases at V and 3 bases at J; junction bases unmatched: 24. The germline CDR1 and CDR2 sequences are MGHRA and YSYEKL. As DNA, the CDR3 is TGCGCCAGCAGCCAAGACCCGCTGTTTTCCTCTCTTGGGACAGGGTTCGACTACGAGCAGTACTTC. Its translation: CASSQDPLFSSLGTGFDYEQYF.